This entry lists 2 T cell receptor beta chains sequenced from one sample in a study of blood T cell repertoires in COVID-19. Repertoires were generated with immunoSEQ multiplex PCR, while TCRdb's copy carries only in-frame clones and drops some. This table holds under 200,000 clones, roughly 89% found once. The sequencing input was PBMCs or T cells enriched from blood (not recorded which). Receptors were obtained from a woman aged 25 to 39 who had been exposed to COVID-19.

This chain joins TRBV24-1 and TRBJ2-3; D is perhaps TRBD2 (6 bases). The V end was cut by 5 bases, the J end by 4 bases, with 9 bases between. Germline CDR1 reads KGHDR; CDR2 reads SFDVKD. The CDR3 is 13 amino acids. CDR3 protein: CATSGAGSDTQYF. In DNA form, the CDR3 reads TGTGCCACCAGTGGGGCGGGGTCAGATACGCAGTATTTT.

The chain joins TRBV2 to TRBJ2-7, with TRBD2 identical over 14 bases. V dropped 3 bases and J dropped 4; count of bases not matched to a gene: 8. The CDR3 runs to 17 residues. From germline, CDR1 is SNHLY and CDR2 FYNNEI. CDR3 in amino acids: CASSDRLAGGQVYEQYF. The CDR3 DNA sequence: TGTGCCAGCAGTGACAGACTAGCGGGGGGGCAAGTGTACGAGCAGTACTTC.